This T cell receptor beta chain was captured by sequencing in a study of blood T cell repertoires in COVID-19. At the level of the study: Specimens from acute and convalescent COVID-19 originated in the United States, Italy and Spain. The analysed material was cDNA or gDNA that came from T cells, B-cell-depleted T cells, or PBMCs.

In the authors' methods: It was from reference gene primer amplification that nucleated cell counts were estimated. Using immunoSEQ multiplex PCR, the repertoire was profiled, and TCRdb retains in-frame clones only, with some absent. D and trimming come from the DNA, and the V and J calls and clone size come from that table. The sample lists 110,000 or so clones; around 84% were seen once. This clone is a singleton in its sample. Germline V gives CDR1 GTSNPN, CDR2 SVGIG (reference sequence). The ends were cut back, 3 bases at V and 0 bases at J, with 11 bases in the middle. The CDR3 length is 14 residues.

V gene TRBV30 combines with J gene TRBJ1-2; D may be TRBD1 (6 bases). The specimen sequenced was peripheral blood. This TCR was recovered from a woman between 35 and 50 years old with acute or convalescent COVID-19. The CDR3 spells CAWSLGHTNYGYTF. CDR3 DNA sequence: TGTGCCTGGAGCTTGGGACACACTAACTATGGCTACACCTTC.